This T cell receptor (beta chain) comes out of a study of cytomegalovirus exposure and HLA in healthy donors. Study results and caveats: Trimming of TCR beta V- and J-genes showed a link, identified in a later analysis, to a missense DCLRE1C variant.

Researchers ran the PCR with 60 Vbeta and 13 Jbeta primers. The protocol was immunoSEQ multiplex PCR, while the TCRdb copy is restricted to in-frame clones and leaves out a portion. The sample yields fewer than 120,000 clones, roughly 78% seen once. Concerning this clone itself: Its antigen is unknown.

Specimen: PBMCs. The TCR originated in a woman aged 30 to 39 in good health and CMV-seronegative.

CDR3 sequence: CASSIPGGEETQYF. The CDR3 DNA is TGTGCCAGCAGCATCCCGGGGGGCGAAGAGACCCAGTACTTC. The gene calls are TRBV5-8 and TRBJ2-5, with a weak D call TRBD2 (7 bases). This CDR3 spans 14 amino acids. Germline assignment: CDR1 SGHTS and CDR2 YDEGEE. Trimming took 4 bases from V and 3 from J, leaving 13 bases between them.